The entry that follows covers one T cell receptor (beta chain) sequence. The data are from a study of blood T cell repertoires in COVID-19. Using immunoSEQ multiplex PCR, the repertoire was profiled, and TCRdb retains in-frame clones only, with some absent. The table includes fewer than 150,000 clones, approximately 84% detected once. This CDR3 has 15 residues. CDR1 MNHEY and CDR2 SVGAGI come from the germline V gene. V was clipped by 0 bases and J by 3 bases, with 11 bases between them. The chain carries TRBV6-5 and TRBJ1-1; D is ambiguous. Material: PBMCs or T cells enriched from blood (not recorded which). This sequence was found in a man aged 50-60 years in a cohort exposed to, infected with or recovered from COVID-19 (not recorded which). CDR3 residues: CASSYSGKWDTEAFF. Here the CDR3 DNA reads TGTGCCAGCAGTTACTCGGGCAAGTGGGACACTGAAGCTTTCTTT.